Below, 2 T cell receptor beta chains from the same sample are listed, as sequenced in a study of T cell changes during pregnancy in multiple sclerosis. Only in-frame clones appear in the TCRdb table, and some are missing; sequencing was by immunoSEQ multiplex PCR. The table lists approximately 130,000 clones, about 96% of them singletons. Sequencing used peripheral blood, obtained after pregnancy. The receptors stem from a female donor with multiple sclerosis, enrolled in a pregnancy study.

The chain has TRBV7-8 and TRBJ2-3; D might be TRBD1 (5 bases). Per germline, CDR1 SGHVS and CDR2 FQNEAQ. The CDR3 totals 17 residues. Trimming shortened V by 1 base and J by 0 bases, and 14 bases separated the two germline ends. The CDR3 is CASSLVFGAPSTDTQYF. CDR3 nucleotide sequence: TGTGCCAGCAGCTTAGTTTTTGGGGCACCCAGCACAGATACGCAGTATTTT. Complete variable domain (other parts from reference TRBV7-8 and TRBJ2-3): GAGVSQSPRYKVAKRGQDVALRCDPISGHVSLFWYQQALGQGPEFLTYFQNEAQLDKSGLPSDRFFAERPEGSVSTLKIQRTQQEDSAVYLCASSLVFGAPSTDTQYFGPGTRLTVL.

The count of this clone is one. The J gene is TRBJ2-6, the V gene TRBV19, with TRBD2 as a possible D gene (8 bases). Between the trimmed V and J ends, which lost 0 bases and 0 bases, there was a span of 18 bases. The CDR3 contains 20 residues. Per the germline V gene, CDR1 is LNHDA and CDR2 is SQIVND (reference sequence). CDR3 protein: CASSIDRGGTAYSGANVLTF. The CDR3 DNA reads as TGTGCCAGTAGTATAGATCGCGGGGGGACAGCCTACTCTGGGGCCAACGTCCTGACTTTC.